Presented here are 13 T cell receptor beta chains from one specimen sequenced in a study of molecular identifiers for immune sequencing clone quantification (dated 2018 in TCRdb). The library was obtained by PCR. The listed sequencing device is Illumina HiSeq 4000. The raw public reads went through TCRdb reprocessing: fastp at Q25, MiXCR clone calling, in-frame beta chains kept. Here each entry gathers all rows of one CDR3 protein and keeps the most common genes and DNA. This sample comprises over 600,000 distinct CDR3 sequences, 15% to 20% of them detected only once. The top ten clones comprise roughly 0.85% of the sample. The sequenced sample was naive CD8+ T cells from blood, with Jurkat cell RNA spiked in. This specimen's cell subset or site label, interpreted: FACS-sorted CD8+CD4-CCR7+CD45RA+ naive T cells. These receptor sequences come from a human donor in good health. Some libraries in this study had Jurkat cell RNA spiked in.

Notes on this clonotype: The conserved closing phenylalanine or tryptophan is absent in this CDR3, likely reflecting a read error. The chain employs TRBV6-1 and TRBJ2-1; the D gene is possibly TRBD2 (6 bases). The CDR3 is 16 amino acids. Trimming removed 5 bases from V and 0 bases from J, with 14 bases in between. CDR1 and CDR2 (germline): MNHNS, SASEGT. The CDR3 here is CASSPPAGSSYNEQFL. CDR3 coding DNA: TGTGCCAGCAGTCCCCCGGCGGGGAGCTCCTACAATGAGCAGTTCCTC.

Remarks on this clonotype: Mismatch with germline at one junction end may stem from a read error. The chain is built from TRBV5-1 and TRBJ2-2; 10 bases are a match to TRBD1. The germline CDR1 and CDR2 sequences are SGHRS and YFSETQ. The CDR3 has 16 amino acids. CDR3 sequence: CAGSLPGQGRARELFF. In DNA form, the CDR3 reads TGCGCCGGCAGCTTACCGGGACAGGGGAGGGCCCGGGAGCTGTTTTTT.

This clonotype was recorded many times. J is TRBJ2-4 and V is TRBV20-1; possible D gene TRBD1, 6 bases. V lost 3 bases to trimming and J lost 0 bases, with 9 bases between them. CDR3 length: 14 amino acids. Per germline, CDR1 DFQATT and CDR2 SNEGSKA (reference sequence). As DNA, the CDR3 is TGCAGTGCTAGGACAGGACTAGCCAAAAACATTCAGTACTTC. This sequence encodes CSARTGLAKNIQYF.

Concerning this clonotype itself: A much larger clone differs by one base, so this may be a read error. J is TRBJ1-1 and V is TRBV4-3, with D maybe TRBD1 (5 bases). The V end lost 4 bases, the J end lost 9 bases, and 24 bases lay between the germline ends. This CDR3 is 16 amino acids long. Germline V gives CDR1 LGHNA, CDR2 YSLEER. This chain's CDR3 is CASSRARGLGILKAFF. CDR3 DNA sequence: TGCGCCAGCAGCCGAGCTAGGGGCCTAGGGATCTTAAAAGCTTTCTTT.

The table lists this clonotype with many counts. This chain uses TRBV12-3 or TRBV12-4 with TRBJ2-3; D possibly corresponds to TRBD2 (5 bases). Trimming stripped 6 bases from V and 6 bases from J, with 10 bases between. The CDR3 is made up of 12 amino acids. CDR3 DNA sequence: TGTGCCAGCAGAACAATAGCGGATACGCAGTATTTT. This translates into CASRTIADTQYF.

This clonotype was seen many times. The rearrangement links TRBV20-1 to TRBJ2-7; 8 bases align to TRBD2. The CDR3 consists of 13 residues. Germline V gene lookup returns CDR1 DFQATT and CDR2 SNEGSKA (reference sequence). The junction had 2 bases not matched to a gene; V was cut back by 4 bases and J by 0 bases. The CDR3 sequence is CSATGTSSYEQYF. The CDR3 coding sequence is TGCAGTGCTACCGGGACTAGCTCCTACGAGCAGTACTTC.

The sample holds many counts of this clonotype. The rearrangement uses TRBV11-2 and TRBJ1-1, with D unresolved. The V end lost 5 bases, the J end lost 4 bases, and 14 bases lay between the germline ends. The CDR3 consists of 14 residues. Germline CDR1 and CDR2: SGHAT and FQNNGV. The CDR3 DNA reads TGTGCCAGCAGCCGTTACGACATTGCCACTGAAGCTTTCTTT. Translation gives CASSRYDIATEAFF.

This clonotype was detected many times. This chain uses TRBV14 with TRBJ1-1, with D possibly TRBD1 on 6 matching bases. CDR3 length: 16 residues. Germline CDR1 is SGHDN and CDR2 is FVKESK. Trimming removed 0 bases at V and 0 bases at J, with 11 bases between. The CDR3 protein is CASSQDRDTLNTEAFF. Written as DNA, the CDR3 is TGTGCCAGCAGCCAAGACCGGGACACCTTGAACACTGAAGCTTTCTTT.

Comment on this clonotype: Possible read error: a much larger clone is one base away. V and J are TRBV28 and TRBJ1-1; 9 bases are a match to TRBD1. J was trimmed by 3 bases and V by 6 bases; bases with no gene match: 5. The CDR3 sequence is 14 residues long. Germline V lookup: CDR1 MDHEN, CDR2 SYDVKM. The CDR3 DNA reads TGTGCCAGCAGCAGACAGGGGGTTTACACTGAAGCTTTCTTT. It is translated as CASSRQGVYTEAFF.

This clonotype came up many times. The chain has TRBV6-2 or TRBV6-3 and TRBJ2-3, with 7 positions matching TRBD2. J gave up 2 bases and V 2 bases, and 7 bases lay outside the gene matches. This CDR3 is 16 amino acids long. From germline, CDR1 is MNHEY and CDR2 SVGEGT. The CDR3: CASSYGGDSPTDTQYF. As DNA, the CDR3 is TGTGCCAGCAGTTACGGGGGGGATTCCCCCACAGATACGCAGTATTTT.

CDR3 in amino acids: CASSISGDYRPETQYF. In DNA form, the CDR3 reads TGTGCCAGTAGTATAAGTGGGGACTACCGCCCGGAGACCCAGTACTTC. The chain links TRBV19 to TRBJ2-5; TRBD2 aligns across 7 bases. The V gene's germline CDR1 is LNHDA and CDR2 SQIVND (reference sequence). V trimming: 2 bases; J trimming: 5 bases; junction bases outside the gene matches: 11. The CDR3 is 16 amino acids.

This clonotype was detected many times. The chain carries TRBV7-9 and TRBJ2-2, with D perhaps TRBD1 (6 bases). The germline CDR1 and CDR2 sequences are SEHNR and FQNEAQ (reference sequence). V lost 3 bases, J lost 3 bases, and 20 bases lay in between. This CDR3 comprises 18 residues. The CDR3 DNA is TGTGCCAGCAGCTTCCAACCAGGGCAGGGGACCTACACCGGGGAGCTGTTTTTT. Protein: CASSFQPGQGTYTGELFF.

About this clonotype: A much larger clone is a single base away; this may be a read error. The rearrangement links TRBV7-3 to TRBJ1-1; no definite D call. The CDR3 extends over 19 amino acids. Germline lookup yields CDR1 SGHTA and CDR2 FQGTGA. CDR3 amino acids: CASSLTPMSGYYLNTEALF. CDR3 in DNA: TGTGCCAGCAGCTTAACTCCGATGAGTGGTTATTATTTGAACACTGAAGCTCTCTTT.